The clone carrying this TCR beta chain came up many times. Its specificity is unknown. This specimen comes from a study of neurological immune-mediated disorders. In TCRdb, the 5' RACE reads were re-called with MiXCR into one record per CDR3 protein. The table includes roughly 80,000 distinct CDR3 sequences, under 20% detected once. Study-wide points: Expanded clones shared no identical CDR3 amino acid sequences across subjects, which suggested private TCR-beta repertoires in all groups.

The sample taken for sequencing was PBMCs. The TCR was taken from a middle-aged woman in good health.

CDR3 nucleotides: TGTGCCAGCAGTCCCTTTGGGCAGCAAGAAGCTTTCTTT. It encodes CASSPFGQQEAFF. This chain uses TRBV12-3 or TRBV12-4 with TRBJ1-1; D remains ambiguous. V shed 5 bases and J shed 8 bases, with 15 bases lying between them. This CDR3 comprises 13 residues.